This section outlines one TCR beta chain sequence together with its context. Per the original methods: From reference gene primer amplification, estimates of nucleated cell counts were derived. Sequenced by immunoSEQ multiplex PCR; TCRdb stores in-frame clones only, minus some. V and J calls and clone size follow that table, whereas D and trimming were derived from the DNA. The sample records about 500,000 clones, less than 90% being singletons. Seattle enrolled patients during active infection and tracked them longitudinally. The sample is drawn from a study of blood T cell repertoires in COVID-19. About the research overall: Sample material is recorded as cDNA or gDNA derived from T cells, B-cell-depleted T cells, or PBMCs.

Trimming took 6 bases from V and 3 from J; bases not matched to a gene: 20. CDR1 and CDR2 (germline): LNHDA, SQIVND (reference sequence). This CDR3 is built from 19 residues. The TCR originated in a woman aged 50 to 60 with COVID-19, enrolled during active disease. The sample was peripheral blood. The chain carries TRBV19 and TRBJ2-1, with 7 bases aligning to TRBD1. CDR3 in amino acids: CASSTYRDRSTFVYNEQFF. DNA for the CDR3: TGTGCCAGTAGCACCTATCGGGACAGAAGTACTTTCGTCTACAATGAGCAGTTCTTC.